The 21 T cell receptor beta chains reported below all come from one sample, sequenced in a study of CD8 T cells in ankylosing spondylitis (dated by TCRdb to 2016 to 2017). Preparation of the library involved 5' RACE. Sequencing was carried out with an Illumina HiSeq 2500. The public reads were run again by TCRdb, first through fastp at Q25 and then through MiXCR, and only productive beta chains were kept. Identical CDR3 proteins give one entry, which carries the most common genes and DNA. This sample holds tens of thousands of distinct CDR3 sequences; 6% were observed only once. The ten largest clones take up over 9.5% of the sample. The sample comprised blood, either unsorted or a sorted T cell fraction (not recorded which). The receptors come from a male donor with ankylosing spondylitis or in good health (not recorded which).

This clonotype appeared a few times. The chain links TRBV4-3 to TRBJ2-1; D is tentatively TRBD1 or TRBD2 (5 bases each). V lost 1 base and J 12 bases, leaving 22 bases between the germline ends. The CDR3 extends over 16 amino acids. Germline V lookup: CDR1 LGHNA, CDR2 YSLEER. CDR3 bases: TGCGCCAGCAGCCAAGTTTTCGGGGCAGGGCCTAGGGCGCAGTTCTTC. Translation gives CASSQVFGAGPRAQFF.

In this sample, this clonotype turned up many times. The V and J genes are TRBV7-8 and TRBJ2-7, with D possibly matching TRBD1 (6 bases). Looked up from germline, CDR1 is SGHVS and CDR2 is FQNEAQ. This CDR3 comprises 14 residues. V dropped 7 bases and J dropped 7 bases, with 20 bases sitting between them. Here the CDR3 reads CASIPRGIPREQYF. The CDR3 coding sequence is TGTGCCAGCATTCCGAGGGGGATCCCTCGGGAGCAGTACTTC.

This clonotype has ten or more counts. The rearrangement links TRBV5-1 to TRBJ2-2, with D maybe TRBD1 (5 bases). CDR1 and CDR2 from the germline V gene are SGHRS and YFSETQ. The CDR3 totals 16 residues. The V and J ends lost 1 base and 4 bases respectively, with 14 bases between them. The CDR3 nucleotides read TGCGCCAGCAGCTTGTTTGGGGAAAGGGGCACCGGGGAGCTGTTTTTT. Its protein product is CASSLFGERGTGELFF.

This clonotype appeared many times. J is TRBJ1-5 and V is TRBV20-1; 7 bases agree with TRBD1. CDR3 size: 16 residues. V lost 3 bases and J lost 1; bases outside the gene matches: 9. CDR1 is DFQATT and CDR2 is SNEGSKA in the germline V gene (reference sequence). The CDR3 DNA follows: TGCAGTGCTAGCCGTGTTGACAGGGCAAGCAATCAGCCCCAGCATTTT. Translation gives CSASRVDRASNQPQHF.

This clonotype showed up many times. The chain joins TRBV25-1 to TRBJ2-2; D is undetermined. Trimming removed 2 bases from V and 5 bases from J, with 12 bases in between. This CDR3 has 15 residues. Germline CDR1 and CDR2: MGHDK and SYGVNS. CDR3 bases: TGTGCCAGCAGTGAACTCGCGAAGGCTACCGGGGAGCTGTTTTTT. Translation: CASSELAKATGELFF.

This clonotype was recorded at least ten times. The genes are TRBV5-1 and TRBJ1-1; 8 nucleotides line up with TRBD1. V was clipped by 4 bases and J by 6 bases; unmatched bases: 8. The germline V gene encodes CDR1 SGHRS and CDR2 YFSETQ. This CDR3 contains 14 residues. For the CDR3, the DNA is TGCGCCAGCAGCCGGGGACAGGATATCGCTGAAGCTTTCTTT. Its protein is CASSRGQDIAEAFF.

Concerning this clonotype: This may come from a read error, since a much larger clone is one base off. The chain has TRBV2 and TRBJ2-2, with 9 bases identical to TRBD1. V shed 10 bases and J 0 bases; nucleotides not matched to a gene: 15. There are 18 residues in the CDR3. In germline, CDR1 is SNHLY, CDR2 FYNNEI. The CDR3 here is CAIRPDRGVFSNTGELFF. CDR3 DNA: TGTGCCATCAGACCAGACAGGGGGGTATTCTCGAACACCGGGGAGCTGTTTTTT.

This clonotype was counted at least ten times. The CDR3 is CASSRLAGVSYNEQFF. The CDR3 DNA reads as TGTGCCAGCAGTAGGCTAGCGGGAGTGTCCTACAATGAGCAGTTCTTC. The chain carries TRBV27 and TRBJ2-1; 10 nucleotides match TRBD2. Germline V gene sequence: CDR1 MNHEY, CDR2 SMNVEV (reference sequence). This CDR3 is 16 amino acids long. V shed 5 bases, J shed 1 base, and the junction held 5 bases outside the gene matches.

This clonotype came up many times. The chain joins TRBV7-2 to TRBJ2-3; 8 nucleotides line up with TRBD2. V shed 4 bases and J 7 bases; nucleotides not matched to a gene: 7. The CDR3 loop spans 14 amino acids. The germline V gene encodes CDR1 SGHTA and CDR2 FQGNSA. CDR3 loop: CASSSKRESNTQYF. In nucleotides, the CDR3 is TGTGCCAGCAGCTCCAAGCGGGAGTCGAATACGCAGTATTTT.

This clonotype was seen ten or more times. The rearrangement links TRBV7-2 to TRBJ1-5; 8 positions agree with TRBD1. CDR1 SGHTA and CDR2 FQGNSA come from the germline V gene. J lost 3 bases, V lost 4 bases, and 8 bases had no gene match. This CDR3 region has 16 residues. The CDR3 coding sequence is TGTGCCAGCAGCTCACCCGACAGGGGCTACAATCAGCCCCAGCATTTT. It translates to CASSSPDRGYNQPQHF.

This clonotype was counted a few times. The chain recombines TRBV28 with TRBJ1-5, with D hard to call. CDR3 length: 14 residues. Germline assignment: CDR1 MDHEN and CDR2 SYDVKM. Trimming took off 8 bases at V and 0 bases at J, with 11 bases between the two ends. CDR3 DNA: TGTGCCAGCGGGGAAGCCTATAGCAATCAGCCCCAGCATTTT. Translated: CASGEAYSNQPQHF.

This clonotype came up many times. The chain employs TRBV9 and TRBJ1-3; D not resolved. The CDR3 length is 14 residues. The V end lost 2 bases, the J end lost 0 bases, and 6 bases lay between the germline ends. CDR1 and CDR2 from the germline V gene are SGDLS and YYNGEE. The CDR3 sequence is CASSVGSSGNTIYF. CDR3 sequence (DNA): TGTGCCAGCAGCGTCGGGTCCTCTGGAAACACCATATATTTT.

Many counts were recorded for this clonotype. V gene TRBV6-2 or TRBV6-3 combines with J gene TRBJ2-7; D is possibly TRBD2 (6 bases). In germline, CDR1 is MNHEY, CDR2 SVGEGT. The CDR3 extends over 14 amino acids. V lost 7 bases and J 5 bases, leaving 18 bases between the germline ends. CDR3 coding DNA: TGTGCCAGCACCCCTCTGGGGGGACCGGACGAGCAGTACTTC. Translating it yields CASTPLGGPDEQYF.

This clonotype was observed many times. The chain is built from TRBV6-5 and TRBJ2-2, with D possibly TRBD1 on 6 matching bases. From germline, CDR1 is MNHEY and CDR2 SVGAGI. V was clipped by 4 bases and J by 1 base, with 10 bases between them. The CDR3 loop spans 15 amino acids. DNA of the CDR3: TGTGCCAGCAGTTTACCGACAGGGAACACCGGGGAGCTGTTTTTT. This encodes CASSLPTGNTGELFF.

This clonotype was seen at least ten times. The rearrangement links TRBV19 to TRBJ2-5; D is perhaps TRBD1 (5 bases). From germline, CDR1 is LNHDA and CDR2 SQIVND (reference sequence). The CDR3 is made up of 14 amino acids. The germline V and J ends were trimmed by 6 bases and 2 bases, with 13 bases remaining between them. In DNA form, the CDR3 reads TGTGCCAGTAGCCAGCAGGGAAGGCAAGAGACCCAGTACTTC. Encoded protein: CASSQQGRQETQYF.

This clonotype was recorded many times. V is TRBV18 and J is TRBJ2-6; D call uncertain. The CDR3 length is 15 residues. V gave up 3 bases and J gave up 3 bases, with 9 bases separating them. CDR1 and CDR2 (germline): KGHSH, LQKENI. The DNA of the CDR3 is TGTGCCAGCTCACCCTGGGCGAGTGGGGCCAACGTCCTGACTTTC. Protein product: CASSPWASGANVLTF. Looking up the rest from reference TRBV18 and TRBJ2-6 gives the full variable domain: NAGVMQNPRHLVRRRGQEARLRCSPMKGHSHVYWYRQLPEEGLKFMVYLQKENIIDESGMPKERFSAEFPKEGPSILRIQQVVRGDSAAYFCASSPWASGANVLTFGAGSRLTVL.

This clonotype showed up many times. This chain's CDR3 is CASSPRGAVTEAFF. The CDR3 nucleotides read TGTGCCAGCTCACCAAGGGGGGCAGTCACTGAAGCTTTCTTT. The V call is TRBV18, the J call TRBJ1-1; weak D call: TRBD1 (6 bases). Deletions cut 2 bases from V and 4 bases from J, with 11 bases between. CDR3 length: 14 residues. CDR1 is KGHSH, CDR2 LQKENI, per germline.

This clonotype was recorded at least ten times. This sequence joins TRBV5-1 and TRBJ1-1, with unresolved D. V lost 3 bases and J lost 2, with 17 bases in between. The CDR3 is 16 amino acids. Germline V CDR1 and CDR2: SGHRS, YFSETQ. The CDR3 DNA reads as TGCGCCAGCAGCTCCGACCCACAGCGATCTAACACTGAAGCTTTCTTT. Encoded protein: CASSSDPQRSNTEAFF.

In its sample, this clonotype was seen many times. J is TRBJ2-5 and V is TRBV7-9; D not resolved. Germline V gene data show CDR1 as SEHNR and CDR2 as FQNEAQ (reference sequence). Trimming pared 4 bases from V and 4 bases from J, leaving 10 bases between. This CDR3 spans 13 amino acids. DNA of the CDR3: TGTGCCAGCAGCTCAGGCCCTCCAGAGACCCAGTACTTC. This codes for CASSSGPPETQYF.

The table lists this clonotype with many counts. The chain carries TRBV5-1 and TRBJ2-5; D is undetermined. Germline V gene data show CDR1 as SGHRS and CDR2 as YFSETQ. This CDR3 is 11 amino acids long. V shed 5 bases and J shed 2 bases, with 4 bases lying between them. The CDR3 sequence is CASRSQETQYF. DNA for the CDR3: TGCGCCAGCAGGTCACAAGAGACCCAGTACTTC.

This clonotype showed up many times. The chain has TRBV27 and TRBJ2-7; possible D gene TRBD1, 6 bases. Trimming shortened V by 4 bases and J by 2 bases, and 15 bases separated the two germline ends. Germline assignment: CDR1 MNHEY and CDR2 SMNVEV (reference sequence). The CDR3 totals 15 residues. CDR3 bases: TGTGCCAGCAGTTCTACGGACAGCGGAACCTACGAGCAGTACTTC. Its translation: CASSSTDSGTYEQYF.